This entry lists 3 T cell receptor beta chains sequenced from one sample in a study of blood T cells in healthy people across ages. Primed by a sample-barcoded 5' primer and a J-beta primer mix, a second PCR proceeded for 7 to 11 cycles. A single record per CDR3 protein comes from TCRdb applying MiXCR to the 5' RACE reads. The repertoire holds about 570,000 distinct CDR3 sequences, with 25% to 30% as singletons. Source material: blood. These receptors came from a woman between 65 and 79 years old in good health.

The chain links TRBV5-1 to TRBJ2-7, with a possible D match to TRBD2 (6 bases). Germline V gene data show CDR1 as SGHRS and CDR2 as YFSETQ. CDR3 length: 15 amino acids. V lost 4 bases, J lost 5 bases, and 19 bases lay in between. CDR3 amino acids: CASSPPGLLSHEQYF. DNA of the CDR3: TGCGCCAGCAGCCCTCCGGGACTCTTAAGCCACGAGCAGTACTTC.

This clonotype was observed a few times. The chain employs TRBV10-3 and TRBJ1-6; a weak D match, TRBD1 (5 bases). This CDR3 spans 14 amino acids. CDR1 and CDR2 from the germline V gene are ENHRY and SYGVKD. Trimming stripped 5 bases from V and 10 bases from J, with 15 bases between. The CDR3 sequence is CAISTPQGGSPLHF. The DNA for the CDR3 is TGTGCCATCAGTACACCTCAGGGTGGGTCACCCCTCCACTTT.

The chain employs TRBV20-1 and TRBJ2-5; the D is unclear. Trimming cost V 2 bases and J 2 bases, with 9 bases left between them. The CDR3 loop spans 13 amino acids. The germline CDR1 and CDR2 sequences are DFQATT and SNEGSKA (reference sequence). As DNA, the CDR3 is TGCAGTGCTAGAACGGCCCAGCAAGAGACCCAGTACTTC. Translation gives CSARTAQQETQYF.